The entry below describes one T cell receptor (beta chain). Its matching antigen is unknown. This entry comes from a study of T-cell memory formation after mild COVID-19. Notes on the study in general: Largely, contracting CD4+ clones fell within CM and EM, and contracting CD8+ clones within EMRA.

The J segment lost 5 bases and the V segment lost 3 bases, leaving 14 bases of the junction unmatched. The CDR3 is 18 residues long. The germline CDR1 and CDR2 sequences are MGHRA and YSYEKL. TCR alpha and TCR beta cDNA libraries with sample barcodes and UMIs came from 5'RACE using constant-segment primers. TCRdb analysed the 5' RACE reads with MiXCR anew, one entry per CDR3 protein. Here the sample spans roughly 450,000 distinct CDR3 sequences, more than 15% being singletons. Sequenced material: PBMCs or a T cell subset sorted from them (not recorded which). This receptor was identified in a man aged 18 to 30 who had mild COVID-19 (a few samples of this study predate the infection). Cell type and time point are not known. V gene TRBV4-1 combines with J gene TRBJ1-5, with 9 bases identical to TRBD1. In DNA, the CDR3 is TGCGCCAGCAGCCACGATAAATACAGGGGGCGACGCCATCAGCCCCAGCATTTT. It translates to CASSHDKYRGRRHQPQHF.